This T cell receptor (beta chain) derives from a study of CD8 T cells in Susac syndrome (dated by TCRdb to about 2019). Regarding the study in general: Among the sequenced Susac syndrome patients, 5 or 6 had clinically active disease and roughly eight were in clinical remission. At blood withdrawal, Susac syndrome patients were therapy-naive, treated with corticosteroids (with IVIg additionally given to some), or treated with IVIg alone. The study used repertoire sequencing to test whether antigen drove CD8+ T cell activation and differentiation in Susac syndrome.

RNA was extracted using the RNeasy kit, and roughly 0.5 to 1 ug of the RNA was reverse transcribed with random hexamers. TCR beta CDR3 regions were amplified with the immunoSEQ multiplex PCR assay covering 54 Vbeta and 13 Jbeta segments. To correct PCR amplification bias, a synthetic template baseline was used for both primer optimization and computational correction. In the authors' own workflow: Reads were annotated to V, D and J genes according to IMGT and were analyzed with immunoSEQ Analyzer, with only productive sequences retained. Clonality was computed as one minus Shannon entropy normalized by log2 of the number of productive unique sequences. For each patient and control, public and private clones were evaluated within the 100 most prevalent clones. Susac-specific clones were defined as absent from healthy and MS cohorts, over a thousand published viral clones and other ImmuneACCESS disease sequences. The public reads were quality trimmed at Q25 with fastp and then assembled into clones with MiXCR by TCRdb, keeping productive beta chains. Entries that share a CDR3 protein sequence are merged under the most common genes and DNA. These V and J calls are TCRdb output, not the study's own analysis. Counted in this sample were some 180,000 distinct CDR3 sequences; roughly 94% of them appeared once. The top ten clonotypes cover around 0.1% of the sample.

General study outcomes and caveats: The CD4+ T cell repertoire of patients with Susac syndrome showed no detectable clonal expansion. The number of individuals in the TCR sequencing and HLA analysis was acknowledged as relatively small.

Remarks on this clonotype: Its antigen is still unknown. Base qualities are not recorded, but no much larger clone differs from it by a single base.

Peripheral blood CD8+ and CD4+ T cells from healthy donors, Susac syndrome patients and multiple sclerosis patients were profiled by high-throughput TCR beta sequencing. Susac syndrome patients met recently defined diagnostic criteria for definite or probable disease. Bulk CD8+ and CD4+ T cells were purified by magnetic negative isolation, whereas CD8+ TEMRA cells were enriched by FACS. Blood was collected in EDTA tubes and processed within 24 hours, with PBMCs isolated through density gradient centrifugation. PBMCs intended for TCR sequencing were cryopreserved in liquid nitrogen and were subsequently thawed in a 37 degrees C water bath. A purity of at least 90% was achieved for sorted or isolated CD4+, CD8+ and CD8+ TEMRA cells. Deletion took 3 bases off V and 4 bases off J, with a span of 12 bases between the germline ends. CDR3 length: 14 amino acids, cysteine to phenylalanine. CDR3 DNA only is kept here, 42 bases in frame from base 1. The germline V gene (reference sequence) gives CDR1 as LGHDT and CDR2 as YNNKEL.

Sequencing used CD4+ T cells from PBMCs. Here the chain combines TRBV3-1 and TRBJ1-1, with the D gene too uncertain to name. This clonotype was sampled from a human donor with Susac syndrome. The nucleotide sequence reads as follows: TGTGCCAGCAGCCATCTATCCAGTGGCACTGAAGCTTTCTTT. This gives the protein CASSHLSSGTEAFF.